These 8 T cell receptor beta chains were all obtained from the same sample, sequenced in a study of T cell responses to AZD1222 COVID-19 vaccine. Sequenced by immunoSEQ multiplex PCR; TCRdb stores in-frame clones only, minus some. The sample yields about 74,000 clones, around 93% seen once. Sequencing was performed on peripheral blood, taken 28 days after the second AZD1222 dose. These receptor sequences come from an adult who received the AZD1222 COVID-19 vaccine.

The gene calls are TRBV5-1 and TRBJ1-6; D not resolved. The CDR3 loop spans 17 amino acids. Germline CDR1 and CDR2: SGHRS and YFSETQ. The germline V and J ends were trimmed by 6 bases and 5 bases, with 21 bases remaining between them. The CDR3 here is CASTVKPSGPNNSPLHF. The CDR3 nucleotides read TGCGCCAGCACCGTAAAGCCGAGCGGCCCAAATAATTCACCCCTCCACTTT.

The chain is built from TRBV5-1 and TRBJ2-7; D ambiguous. Germline V gene lookup returns CDR1 SGHRS and CDR2 YFSETQ. The CDR3 extends over 13 amino acids. Trimming took off 0 bases at V and 3 bases at J, with 7 bases between the two ends. As DNA, the CDR3 is TGCGCCAGCAGCTTGGCACCGTTCTACGAGCAGTACTTC. Translated, it gives CASSLAPFYEQYF.

This clone appeared once. The chain carries TRBV7-8 and TRBJ2-1; 10 bases are shared with TRBD1. The V gene end was trimmed by 5 bases and the J gene end by 7 bases; junction bases not matched to a gene: 8. The CDR3 is made up of 15 amino acids. Per the germline V gene, CDR1 is SGHVS and CDR2 is FQNEAQ. In nucleotides, the CDR3 is TGTGCCAGCAGCCAATTTGGACAGGGGGGGAATGAGCAGTTCTTC. The encoded protein is CASSQFGQGGNEQFF.

The chain uses TRBV11-2 and TRBJ1-1, with 8 bases matching TRBD1. J was trimmed by 8 bases and V by 5 bases; bases with no gene match: 19. The CDR3 consists of 17 residues. The V gene's germline CDR1 is SGHAT and CDR2 FQNNGV. CDR3 nucleotide sequence: TGTGCCAGCAGCAAAAGGATATCCGTCGACAGGGGACGAGAAGCTTTCTTT. Its protein product is CASSKRISVDRGREAFF. The variable domain in full, with the rest retrieved from reference TRBV11-2 and TRBJ1-1, is EAGVAQSPRYKIIEKRQSVAFWCNPISGHATLYWYQQILGQGPKLLIQFQNNGVVDDSQLPKDRFSAERLKGVDSTLKIQPAKLEDSAVYLCASSKRISVDRGREAFFGQGTRLTVV.

This chain joins TRBV4-2 and TRBJ1-5; 10 bases are shared with TRBD1. The CDR3 loop spans 15 amino acids. CDR1 is LGHNA, CDR2 YNFKEQ, per germline. V shed 2 bases and J 5 bases; nucleotides not matched to a gene: 3. The CDR3 DNA sequence: TGTGCCAGCAGCCAACGAGGGACAGGGGATCAGCCCCAGCATTTT. It codes for CASSQRGTGDQPQHF.

The chain links TRBV7-9 to TRBJ2-1; weak D call: TRBD2 (6 bases). CDR1 and CDR2 (germline): SEHNR, FQNEAQ (reference sequence). Between the trimmed V and J ends, which lost 4 bases and 7 bases, there was a span of 20 bases. There are 16 residues in the CDR3. CDR3 sequence: CASSSPRGRMLNEQFF. CDR3 DNA sequence: TGTGCCAGCAGCTCCCCCCGGGGGAGGATGTTAAATGAGCAGTTCTTC.

The DNA of the CDR3 is TGTGCCAGCAGTCTTACTAGCGGGAGATTCAATGAGCAGTTCTTC. Translating gives CASSLTSGRFNEQFF. This rearrangement joins TRBV27 to TRBJ2-1, with 11 nucleotides matching TRBD2. Germline trimming cut 5 bases from V and 6 bases from J; bases unmatched to any gene: 6. This CDR3 has 15 residues. Germline V lookup: CDR1 MNHEY, CDR2 SMNVEV (reference sequence).

The rearrangement links TRBV6-1 to TRBJ2-1; either TRBD1 or TRBD2 may fit D (5 bases each). Germline loops: CDR1 MNHNS, CDR2 SASEGT. The CDR3 covers 15 residues. V was cut by 3 bases and J by 7 bases, with 16 bases left in between. CDR3 loop: CASSDAGSFGNEQFF. The CDR3 DNA reads TGTGCCAGCAGTGATGCAGGGAGTTTTGGGAATGAGCAGTTCTTC.